What follows is one TCR beta chain and its context. What it binds is not known. This PCR relied on a set of 60 Vbeta primers and 13 Jbeta primers. The method was immunoSEQ multiplex PCR; TCRdb's version includes in-frame clones alone and lacks a portion of them. The table shows 200,000 to 300,000 clones, with 82% occurring only once. The length of the CDR3 is 15 residues. Germline values: CDR1 MNHNS, CDR2 SASEGT. The data were obtained in a study of cytomegalovirus exposure and HLA in healthy donors. Broader study findings: Some TCR beta chains (approximately 180 of them) were listed as cytomegalovirus-associated. The study carried out a later analysis of TCR beta sequences. It associated 15,000 to 20,000 of them with specific HLA alleles at a false discovery rate of 0.05. A missense variant in DCLRE1C was later tied to TCR beta V- and J-gene trimming.

Sequenced sample: PBMCs. The source is a woman aged 40 to 50 in good health and CMV-seropositive. V and J are TRBV6-1 and TRBJ2-5, with D perhaps TRBD2 (5 bases). The end of the DNA is better explained by TRBJ2-7, so the J call may be wrong. The DNA for the CDR3 is TGTGCCAGCACCCCGAACCTCGGGGTTTCCTACGAGCAGTACTTC. It codes for CASTPNLGVSYEQYF.